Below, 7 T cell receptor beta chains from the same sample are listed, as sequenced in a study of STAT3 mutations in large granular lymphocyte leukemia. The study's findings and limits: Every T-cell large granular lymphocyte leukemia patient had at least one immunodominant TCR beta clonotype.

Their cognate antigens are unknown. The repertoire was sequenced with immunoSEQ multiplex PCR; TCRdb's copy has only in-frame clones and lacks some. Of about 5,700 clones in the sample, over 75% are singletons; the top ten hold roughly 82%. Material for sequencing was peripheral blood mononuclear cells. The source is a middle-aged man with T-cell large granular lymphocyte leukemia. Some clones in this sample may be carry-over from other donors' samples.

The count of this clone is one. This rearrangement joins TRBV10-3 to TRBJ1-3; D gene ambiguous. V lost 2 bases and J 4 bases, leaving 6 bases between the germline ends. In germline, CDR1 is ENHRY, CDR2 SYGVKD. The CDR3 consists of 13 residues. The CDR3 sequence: CAISETTGNTIYF. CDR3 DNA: TGTGCCATCAGTGAGACGACAGGAAACACCATATATTTT.

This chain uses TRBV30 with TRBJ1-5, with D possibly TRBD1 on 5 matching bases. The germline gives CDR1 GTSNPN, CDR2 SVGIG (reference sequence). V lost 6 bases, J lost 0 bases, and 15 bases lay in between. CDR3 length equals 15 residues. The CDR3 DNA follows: TGTGCCTGCACCTCGCAGGGTTATAGCAATCAGCCCCAGCATTTT. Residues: CACTSQGYSNQPQHF. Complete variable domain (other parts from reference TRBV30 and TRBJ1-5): SQTIHQWPATLVQPVGSPLSLECTVEGTSNPNLYWYRQAAGRGLQLLFYSVGIGQISSEVPQNLSASRPQDRQFILSSKKLLLSDSGFYLCACTSQGYSNQPQHFGDGTRLSIL.

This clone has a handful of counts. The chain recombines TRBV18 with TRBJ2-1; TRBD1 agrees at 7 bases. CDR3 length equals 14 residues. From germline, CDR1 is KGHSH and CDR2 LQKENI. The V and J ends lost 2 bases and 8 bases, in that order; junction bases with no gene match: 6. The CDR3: CASSPTDRWDEQFF. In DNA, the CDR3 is TGTGCCAGCTCACCAACGGACAGGTGGGATGAGCAGTTCTTC.

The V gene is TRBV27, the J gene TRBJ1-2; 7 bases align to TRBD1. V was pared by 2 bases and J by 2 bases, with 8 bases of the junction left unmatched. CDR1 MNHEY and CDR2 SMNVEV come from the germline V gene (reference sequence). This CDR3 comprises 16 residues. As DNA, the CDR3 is TGTGCCAGCAGTTTAGCGGGGAGGGGGCAGAACTATGGCTACACCTTC. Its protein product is CASSLAGRGQNYGYTF.

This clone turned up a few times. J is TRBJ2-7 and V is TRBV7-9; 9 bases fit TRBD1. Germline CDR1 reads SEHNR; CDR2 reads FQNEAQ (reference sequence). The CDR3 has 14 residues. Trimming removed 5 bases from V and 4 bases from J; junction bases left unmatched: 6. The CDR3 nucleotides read TGTGCCAGCAGCACCACAGGGGGCGCGTACGAGCAGTACTTC. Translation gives CASSTTGGAYEQYF.

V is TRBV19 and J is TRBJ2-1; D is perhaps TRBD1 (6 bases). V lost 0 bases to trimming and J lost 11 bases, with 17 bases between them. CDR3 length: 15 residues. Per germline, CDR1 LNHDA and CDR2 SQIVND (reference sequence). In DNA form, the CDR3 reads TGTGCCAGTAGTATAGACCCAGGGGTGAGGATCCAGCAGTTCTTC. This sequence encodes CASSIDPGVRIQQFF.

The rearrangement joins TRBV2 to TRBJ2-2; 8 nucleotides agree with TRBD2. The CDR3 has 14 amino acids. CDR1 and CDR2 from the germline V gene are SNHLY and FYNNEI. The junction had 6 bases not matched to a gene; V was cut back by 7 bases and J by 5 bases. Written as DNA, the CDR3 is TGTGCCAGCATGGCGGGAGGTAAAACCGGGGAGCTGTTTTTT. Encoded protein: CASMAGGKTGELFF.